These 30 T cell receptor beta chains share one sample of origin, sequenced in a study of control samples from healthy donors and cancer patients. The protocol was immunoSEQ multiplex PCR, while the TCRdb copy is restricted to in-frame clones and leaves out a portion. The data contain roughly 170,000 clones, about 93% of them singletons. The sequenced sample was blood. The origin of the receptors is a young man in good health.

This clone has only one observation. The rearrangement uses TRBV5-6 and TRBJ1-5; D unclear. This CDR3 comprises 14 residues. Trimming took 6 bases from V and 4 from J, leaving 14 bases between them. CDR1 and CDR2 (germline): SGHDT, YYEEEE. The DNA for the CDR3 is TGTGCCAGCACCGTGGGCGTGGGAAATCAGCCCCAGCATTTT. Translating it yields CASTVGVGNQPQHF.

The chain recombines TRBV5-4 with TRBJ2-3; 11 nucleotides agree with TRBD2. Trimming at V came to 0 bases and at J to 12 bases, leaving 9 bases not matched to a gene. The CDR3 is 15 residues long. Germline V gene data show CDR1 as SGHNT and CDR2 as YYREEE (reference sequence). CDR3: CASSLGGTSGPGQYF. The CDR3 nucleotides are TGTGCCAGCAGCTTGGGAGGGACTAGCGGCCCAGGTCAGTATTTT.

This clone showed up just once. CDR3 loop: CASSPEGGSPYGYTF. The CDR3, as DNA: TGTGCCAGCAGCCCGGAGGGAGGATCGCCGTATGGCTACACCTTC. The chain carries TRBV2 and TRBJ1-2, with D uncertain. V dropped 6 bases and J dropped 5 bases, with 19 bases sitting between them. This CDR3 contains 15 residues. The germline CDR1 and CDR2 sequences are SNHLY and FYNNEI.

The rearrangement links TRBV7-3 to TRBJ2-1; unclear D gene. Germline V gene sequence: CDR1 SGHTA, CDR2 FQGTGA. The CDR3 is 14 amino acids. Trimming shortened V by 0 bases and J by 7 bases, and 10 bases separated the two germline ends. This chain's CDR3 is CASSLTGGWNEQFF. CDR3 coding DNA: TGTGCCAGCAGCTTAACAGGTGGGTGGAATGAGCAGTTCTTC.

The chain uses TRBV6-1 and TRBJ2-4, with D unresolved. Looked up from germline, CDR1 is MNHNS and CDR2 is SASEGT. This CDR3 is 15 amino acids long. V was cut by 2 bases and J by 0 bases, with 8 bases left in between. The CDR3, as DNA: TGTGCCAGCAGTGAACCTTCTCTAGCCAAAAACATTCAGTACTTC. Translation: CASSEPSLAKNIQYF.

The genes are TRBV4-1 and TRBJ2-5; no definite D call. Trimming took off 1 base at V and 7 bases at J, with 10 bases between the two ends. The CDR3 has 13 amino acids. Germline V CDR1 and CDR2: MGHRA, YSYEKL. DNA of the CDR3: TGCGCCAGCAGCCAAGTACCCCTCGGGACCCAGTACTTC. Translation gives CASSQVPLGTQYF.

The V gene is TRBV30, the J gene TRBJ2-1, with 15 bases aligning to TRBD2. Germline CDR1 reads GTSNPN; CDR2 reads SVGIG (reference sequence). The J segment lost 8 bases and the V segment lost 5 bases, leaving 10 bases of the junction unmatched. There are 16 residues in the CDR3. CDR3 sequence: CAWQNSGTSGGYEQFF. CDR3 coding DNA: TGTGCCTGGCAAAACTCAGGGACTAGCGGGGGGTATGAGCAGTTCTTC. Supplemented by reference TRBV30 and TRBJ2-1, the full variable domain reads SQTIHQWPATLVQPVGSPLSLECTVEGTSNPNLYWYRQAAGRGLQLLFYSVGIGQISSEVPQNLSASRPQDRQFILSSKKLLLSDSGFYLCAWQNSGTSGGYEQFFGPGTRLTVL.

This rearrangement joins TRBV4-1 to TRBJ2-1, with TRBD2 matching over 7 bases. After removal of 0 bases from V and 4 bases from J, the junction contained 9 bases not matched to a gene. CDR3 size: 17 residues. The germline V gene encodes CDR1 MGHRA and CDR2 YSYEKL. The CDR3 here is CASSQEGESGVYNEQFF. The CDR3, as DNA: TGCGCCAGCAGCCAAGAGGGAGAAAGCGGGGTATACAATGAGCAGTTCTTC.

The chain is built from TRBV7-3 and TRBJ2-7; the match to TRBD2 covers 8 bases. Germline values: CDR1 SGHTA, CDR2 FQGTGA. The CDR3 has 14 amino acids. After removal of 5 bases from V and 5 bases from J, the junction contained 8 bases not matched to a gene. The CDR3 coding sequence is TGTGCCAGCAGCCTCGGACTAGCTGGGGACGAGCAGTACTTC. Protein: CASSLGLAGDEQYF.

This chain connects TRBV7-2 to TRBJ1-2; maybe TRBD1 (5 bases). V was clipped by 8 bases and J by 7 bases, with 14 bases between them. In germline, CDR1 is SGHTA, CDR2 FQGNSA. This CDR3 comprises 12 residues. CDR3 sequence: CASSWEGLGYTF. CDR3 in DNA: TGTGCCAGCTCCTGGGAGGGGCTTGGCTACACCTTC.

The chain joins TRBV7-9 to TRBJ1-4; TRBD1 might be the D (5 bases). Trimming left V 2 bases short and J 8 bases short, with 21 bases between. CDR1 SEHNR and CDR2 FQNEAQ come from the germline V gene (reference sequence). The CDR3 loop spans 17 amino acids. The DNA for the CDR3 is TGTGCCAGCAGCTTAAGGCCGACCGGGACCTCGGGAGAAAAACTGTTTTTT. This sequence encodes CASSLRPTGTSGEKLFF. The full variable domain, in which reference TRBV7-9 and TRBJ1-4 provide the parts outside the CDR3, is DTGVSQNPRHKITKRGQNVTFRCDPISEHNRLYWYRQTLGQGPEFLTYFQNEAQLEKSRLLSDRFSAERPKGSFSTLEIQRTEQGDSAMYLCASSLRPTGTSGEKLFFGSGTQLSVL.

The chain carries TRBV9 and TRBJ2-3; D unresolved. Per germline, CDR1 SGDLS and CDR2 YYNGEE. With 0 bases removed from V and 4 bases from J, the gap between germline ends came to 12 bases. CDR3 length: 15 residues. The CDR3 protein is CASSVGSFPADTQYF. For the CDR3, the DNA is TGTGCCAGCAGCGTAGGATCTTTCCCCGCAGATACGCAGTATTTT.

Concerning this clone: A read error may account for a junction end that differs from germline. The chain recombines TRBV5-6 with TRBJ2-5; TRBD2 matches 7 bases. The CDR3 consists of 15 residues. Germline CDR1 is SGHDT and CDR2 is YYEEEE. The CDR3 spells CASTLGGLWQETQYF. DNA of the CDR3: TGTGCCAGCACCTTGGGGGGGTTGTGGCAAGAGACCCAGTACTTC.

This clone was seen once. CDR3: CASSVGGGNTIYF. CDR3 coding DNA: TGTGCCAGCAGCGTAGGAGGTGGAAACACCATATATTTT. The chain combines TRBV9 with TRBJ1-3; D uncertain. Trimming stripped 0 bases from V and 3 bases from J, with 4 bases between. CDR1 is SGDLS, CDR2 YYNGEE, per germline. The CDR3 loop spans 13 amino acids. The full variable domain, its missing parts supplied by reference TRBV9 and TRBJ1-3, is DSGVTQTPKHLITATGQRVTLRCSPRSGDLSVYWYQQSLDQGLQFLIQYYNGEERAKGNILERFSAQQFPDLHSELNLSSLELGDSALYFCASSVGGGNTIYFGEGSWLTVV.

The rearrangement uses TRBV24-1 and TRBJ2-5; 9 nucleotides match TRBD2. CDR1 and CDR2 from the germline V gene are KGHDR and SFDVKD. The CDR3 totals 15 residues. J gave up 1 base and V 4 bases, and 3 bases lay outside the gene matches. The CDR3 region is CATSDASGAQETQYF. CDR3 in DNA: TGTGCCACCAGTGACGCTAGCGGGGCCCAAGAGACCCAGTACTTC.

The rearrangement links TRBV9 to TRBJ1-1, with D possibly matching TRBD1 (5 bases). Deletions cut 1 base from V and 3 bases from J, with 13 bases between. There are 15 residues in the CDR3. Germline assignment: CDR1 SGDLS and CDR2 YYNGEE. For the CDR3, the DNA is TGTGCCAGCAGCGTACGGTCGGGACGAGACACTGAAGCTTTCTTT. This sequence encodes CASSVRSGRDTEAFF.

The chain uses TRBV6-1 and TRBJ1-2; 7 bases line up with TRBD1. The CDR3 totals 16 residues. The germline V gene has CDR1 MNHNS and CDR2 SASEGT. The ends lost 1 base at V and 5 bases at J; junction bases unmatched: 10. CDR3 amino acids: CASSEGLSGQLYGYTF. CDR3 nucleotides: TGTGCCAGCAGTGAAGGTCTTTCGGGACAGTTATATGGCTACACCTTC.

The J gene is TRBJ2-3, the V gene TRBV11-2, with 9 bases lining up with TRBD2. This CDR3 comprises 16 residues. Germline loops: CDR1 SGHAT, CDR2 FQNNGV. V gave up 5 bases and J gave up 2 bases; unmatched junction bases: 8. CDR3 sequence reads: CASSTRSGGDTDTQYF. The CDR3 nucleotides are TGTGCCAGCAGCACCCGTAGCGGGGGTGACACAGATACGCAGTATTTT.

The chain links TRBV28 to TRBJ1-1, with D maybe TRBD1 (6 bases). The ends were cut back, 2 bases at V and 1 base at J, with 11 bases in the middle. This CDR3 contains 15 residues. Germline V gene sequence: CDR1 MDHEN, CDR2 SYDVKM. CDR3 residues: CASSLPSQGNTEAFF. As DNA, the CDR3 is TGTGCCAGCAGTTTACCCTCACAGGGGAACACTGAAGCTTTCTTT.

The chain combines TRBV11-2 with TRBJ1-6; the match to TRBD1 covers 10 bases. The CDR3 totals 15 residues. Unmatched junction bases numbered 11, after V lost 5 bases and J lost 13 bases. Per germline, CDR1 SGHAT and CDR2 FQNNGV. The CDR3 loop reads CASSPPAGQGNPLHF. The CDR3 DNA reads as TGTGCCAGCAGCCCACCCGCGGGACAGGGGAATCCCCTCCACTTT.

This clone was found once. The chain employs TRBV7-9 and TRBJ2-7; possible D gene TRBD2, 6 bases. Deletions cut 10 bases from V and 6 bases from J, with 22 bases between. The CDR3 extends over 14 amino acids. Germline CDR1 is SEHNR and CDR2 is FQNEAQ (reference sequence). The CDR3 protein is CATTRGGVPLEQYF. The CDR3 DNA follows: TGTGCCACCACGCGGGGCGGGGTCCCCCTCGAGCAGTACTTC.

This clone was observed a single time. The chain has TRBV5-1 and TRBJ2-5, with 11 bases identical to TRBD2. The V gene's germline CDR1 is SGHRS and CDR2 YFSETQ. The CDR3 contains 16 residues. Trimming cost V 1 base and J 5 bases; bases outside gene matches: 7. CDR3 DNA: TGCGCCAGCAGCTTGCAGCCGGGACTAGCGGCGGAGACCCAGTACTTC. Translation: CASSLQPGLAAETQYF.

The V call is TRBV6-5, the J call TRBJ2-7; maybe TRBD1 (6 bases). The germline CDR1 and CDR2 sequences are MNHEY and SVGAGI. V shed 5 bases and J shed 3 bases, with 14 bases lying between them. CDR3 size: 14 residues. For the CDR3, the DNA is TGTGCCAGCAGTCCCGCTCCCAGGGGCTACGAGCAGTACTTC. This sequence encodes CASSPAPRGYEQYF.

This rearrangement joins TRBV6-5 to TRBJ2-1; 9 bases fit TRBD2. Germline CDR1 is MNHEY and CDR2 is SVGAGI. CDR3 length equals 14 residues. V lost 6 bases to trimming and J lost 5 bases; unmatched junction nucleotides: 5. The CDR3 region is CASRGGGANNEQFF. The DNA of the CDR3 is TGTGCCAGCAGGGGCGGGGGGGCAAACAATGAGCAGTTCTTC.

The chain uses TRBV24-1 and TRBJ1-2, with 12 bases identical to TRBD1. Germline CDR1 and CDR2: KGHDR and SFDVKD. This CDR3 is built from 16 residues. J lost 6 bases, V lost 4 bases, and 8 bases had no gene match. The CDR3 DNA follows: TGTGCCACCAGTGACAGCACCGGGACAGGGGGCCATGGCTACACCTTC. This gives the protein CATSDSTGTGGHGYTF.

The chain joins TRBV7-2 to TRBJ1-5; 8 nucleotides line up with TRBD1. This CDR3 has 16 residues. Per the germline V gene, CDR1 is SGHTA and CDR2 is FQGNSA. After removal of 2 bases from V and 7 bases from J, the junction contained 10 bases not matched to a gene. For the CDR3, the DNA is TGTGCCAGCAGCTTAATCGGCCAGGGGGCAGCCCAGCCCCAGCATTTT. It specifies CASSLIGQGAAQPQHF.

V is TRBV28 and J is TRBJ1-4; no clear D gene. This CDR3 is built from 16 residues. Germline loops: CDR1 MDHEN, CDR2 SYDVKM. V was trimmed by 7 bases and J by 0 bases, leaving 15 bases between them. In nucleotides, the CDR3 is TGTGCCAGCACCCACGGGCCTTTTCCAACTAATGAAAAACTGTTTTTT. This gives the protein CASTHGPFPTNEKLFF.

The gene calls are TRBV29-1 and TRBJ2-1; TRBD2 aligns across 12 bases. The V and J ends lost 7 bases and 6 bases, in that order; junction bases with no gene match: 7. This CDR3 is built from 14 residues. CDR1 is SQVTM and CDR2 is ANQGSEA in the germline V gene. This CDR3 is CSASTSGGPNEQFF. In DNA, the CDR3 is TGCAGCGCCTCCACTAGCGGGGGGCCCAATGAGCAGTTCTTC.

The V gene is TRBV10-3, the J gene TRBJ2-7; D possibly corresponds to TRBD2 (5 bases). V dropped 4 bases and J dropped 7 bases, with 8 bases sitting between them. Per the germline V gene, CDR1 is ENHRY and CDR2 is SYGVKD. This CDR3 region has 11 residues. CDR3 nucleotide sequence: TGTGCCATCAGTGGAGCGGAGGAGCAGTACTTC. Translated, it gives CAISGAEEQYF.

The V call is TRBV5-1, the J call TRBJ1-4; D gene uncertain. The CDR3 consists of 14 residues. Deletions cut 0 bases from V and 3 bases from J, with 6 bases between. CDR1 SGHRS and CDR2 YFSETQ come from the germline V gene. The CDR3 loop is CASSLAGSNEKLFF. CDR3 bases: TGCGCCAGCAGCTTGGCCGGGTCTAATGAAAAACTGTTTTTT. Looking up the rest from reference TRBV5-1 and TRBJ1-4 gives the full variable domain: KAGVTQTPRYLIKTRGQQVTLSCSPISGHRSVSWYQQTPGQGLQFLFEYFSETQRNKGNFPGRFSGRQFSNSRSEMNVSTLELGDSALYLCASSLAGSNEKLFFGSGTQLSVL.